This TCR beta chain was retrieved from a study of T cells expressing NK-cell markers. For this clonotype: The antigen is undetermined.

Points from the study as a whole: In a handful of donors, dominant clonotypes made up roughly 28.3-65% of CD3+CD56-NKG2C+ cells.

TCRdb reprocessed the 5' RACE reads and keeps a single row for each CDR3 protein, giving no DNA. The sample yields hundreds of thousands of distinct CDR3 sequences, of which the top ten take up approximately 3.6%. In germline, CDR1 is SQVTM, CDR2 ANQGSEA. The CDR3 has 13 amino acids. The chain uses TRBV29-1 and TRBJ2-5. Sequencing was done on a sample of blood T cells: a sorted CD56 or NKG2C T cell subset, CD4+ or CD8+ T cells, or bulk PBMC T cells (not recorded which). This sequence originates from a man younger than 30 in good health. CDR3 in amino acids: CSVEGWNQETQYF.